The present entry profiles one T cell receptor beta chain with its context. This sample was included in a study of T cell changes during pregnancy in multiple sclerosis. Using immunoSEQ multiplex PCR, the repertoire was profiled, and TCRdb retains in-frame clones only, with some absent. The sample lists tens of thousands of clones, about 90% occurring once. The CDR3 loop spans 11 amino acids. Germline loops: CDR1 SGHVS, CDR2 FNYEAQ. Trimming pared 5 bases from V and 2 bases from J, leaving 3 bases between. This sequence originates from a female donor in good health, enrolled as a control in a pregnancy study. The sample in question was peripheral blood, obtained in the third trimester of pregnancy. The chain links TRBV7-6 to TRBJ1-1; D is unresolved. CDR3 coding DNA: TGTGCCAGCAGCCTCAACACTGAAGCTTTCTTT. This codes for CASSLNTEAFF.